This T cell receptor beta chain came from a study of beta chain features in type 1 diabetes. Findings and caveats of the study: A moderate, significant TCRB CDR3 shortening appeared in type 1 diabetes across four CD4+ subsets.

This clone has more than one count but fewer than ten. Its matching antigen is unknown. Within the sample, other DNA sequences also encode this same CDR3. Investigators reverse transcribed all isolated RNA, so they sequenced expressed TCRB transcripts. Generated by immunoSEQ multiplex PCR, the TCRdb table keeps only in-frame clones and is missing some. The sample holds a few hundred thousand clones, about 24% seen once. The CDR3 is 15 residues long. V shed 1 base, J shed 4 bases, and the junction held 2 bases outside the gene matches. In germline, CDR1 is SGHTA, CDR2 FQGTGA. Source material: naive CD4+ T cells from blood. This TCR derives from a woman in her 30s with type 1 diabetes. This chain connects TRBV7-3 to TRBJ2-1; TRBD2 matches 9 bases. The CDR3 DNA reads TGTGCCAGCAGCTTAAGACTAGCGGAATACAATGAGCAGTTCTTC. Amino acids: CASSLRLAEYNEQFF. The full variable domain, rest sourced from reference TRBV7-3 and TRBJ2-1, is GAGVSQTPSNKVTEKGKYVELRCDPISGHTALYWYRQSLGQGPEFLIYFQGTGAADDSGLPNDRFFAVRPEGSVSTLKIQRTERGDSAVYLCASSLRLAEYNEQFFGPGTRLTVL.